This T cell receptor (beta chain) stems from a study of a mutant IDH1 vaccine in newly diagnosed glioma. Data came from immunoSEQ multiplex PCR; TCRdb stores just in-frame clones and leaves some out. The data show over 45,000 clones, with about 80% seen just once and around 7% held by the top ten. This CDR3 spans 14 amino acids. Germline assignment: CDR1 SGDLS and CDR2 YYNGEE. Trimming pared 4 bases from V and 7 bases from J, leaving 12 bases between. This clone came up a few times. The antigen is unknown. Specified time point: week 5, during vaccination. Every single dose of the vaccine, 300 ug of mutant IDH1 20-mer peptide, came with topical imiquimod. General observations from the study: The authors found pseudoprogression apparently unrelated to changes in top peripheral T cell clonotypes.

The sequenced sample was PBMCs, obtained from a glioma patient whose treatment included an IDH1 peptide vaccine. The clonotype originates from a woman in her fifties or sixties with glioma. The rearrangement links TRBV9 to TRBJ1-6; tentative D call: TRBD1 (5 bases). This CDR3 reads CASSPGLENSPLHF. The DNA of the CDR3 is TGTGCCAGCAGCCCGGGACTCGAGAATTCACCCCTCCACTTT.